This TCR beta chain was captured by sequencing in a study of blood T cells in healthy people across ages. This clonotype was recorded a few times. The V end lost 11 bases, the J end lost 0 bases, and 16 bases lay between the germline ends. CDR1 is SEHNR, CDR2 FQNEAQ, per germline (reference sequence). CDR3 length: 14 amino acids. Then a second PCR, running about 6 to 11 cycles, was carried out with a sample-barcoded 5' primer and a J-beta primer mix. Each CDR3 protein is one row after TCRdb ran MiXCR on the 5' RACE reads. Here the sample spans 1.8 million or so distinct CDR3 sequences, approximately 40% being singletons.

The source of this sequence is a human donor in good health. Sequenced: blood. The J gene is TRBJ1-2, the V gene TRBV7-9; a weak D match, TRBD1 (5 bases). The DNA of the CDR3 is TGTGCCGGTGTCCAGGGTCTAGCTAACTATGGCTACACCTTC. Amino acids: CAGVQGLANYGYTF.